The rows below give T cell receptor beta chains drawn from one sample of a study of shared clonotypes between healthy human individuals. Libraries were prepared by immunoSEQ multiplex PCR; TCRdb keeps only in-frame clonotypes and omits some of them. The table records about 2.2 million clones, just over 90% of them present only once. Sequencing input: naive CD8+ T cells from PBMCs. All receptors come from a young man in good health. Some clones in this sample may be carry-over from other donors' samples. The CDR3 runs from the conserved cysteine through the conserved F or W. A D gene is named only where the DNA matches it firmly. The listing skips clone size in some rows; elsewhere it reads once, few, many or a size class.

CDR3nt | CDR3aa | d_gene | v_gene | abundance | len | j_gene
TGTGCCAGCGCCGTTGGGAATAATGGTAACACCATATATTTT | CASAVGNNGNTIYF | NA | TRBV6-5 | NA | 14 | TRBJ1-3
TGTGCCAGTAGTATAGTCTCGATACGGGCCGGGGAGCTGTTTTTT | CASSIVSIRAGELFF | NA | TRBV19 | NA | 15 | TRBJ2-2
TGTGCCAGCAGTCCCAGGGGATATGAAGCTTTCTTT | CASSPRGYEAFF | NA | TRBV28 | few | 12 | TRBJ1-1
TGTGCCAGCAGCACCGGACAGGGCTCGAGTGAGCAGTACTTC | CASSTGQGSSEQYF | TRBD1 | TRBV7-9 | NA | 14 | TRBJ2-7
TGTGCCAGCAGCTTAAGCTTGGAGCGGGGGAGCCAAGAGACCCAGTACTTC | CASSLSLERGSQETQYF | TRBD2 | TRBV7-3 | once | 17 | TRBJ2-5
TGTGCCAGCAGTTTATGGCGGTTAGGACCCACAGATACGCAGTATTTT | CASSLWRLGPTDTQYF | NA | TRBV27 | once | 16 | TRBJ2-3
TGTGCCAGCAGTGAAGCGGTGACAGCCGCAGAGCTGTTTTTT | CASSEAVTAAELFF | NA | TRBV2 | NA | 14 | TRBJ1-4
TGTGCCAGCAGCCGACTAGAACTTAGCTCCTACGAGCAGTACTTC | CASSRLELSSYEQYF | NA | TRBV2 | NA | 15 | TRBJ2-7
TGTGCCAGCAGTTTAGCAGGGGAAGGCTATGGCTACACCTTC | CASSLAGEGYGYTF | NA | TRBV27 | few | 14 | TRBJ1-2
TGTGCCAGCAGCTCCCAAGGACAGGGGGCCCCCGGGGAGCTGTTTTTT | CASSSQGQGAPGELFF | TRBD1 | TRBV5-4 | NA | 16 | TRBJ2-2
TGTGCCAGCATTCGCGACAGGGTAGGAAAAAGCTACGAGCAGTACTTC | CASIRDRVGKSYEQYF | TRBD1 | TRBV28 | NA | 16 | TRBJ2-7
TGTGCCATCAGTGTAGATAGGACTACGAATGAGCAGTTCTTC | CAISVDRTTNEQFF | NA | TRBV10-3 | NA | 14 | TRBJ2-1
TGTGCCAGCAGCTTAGGATCACAGGGGGCGCCGAATGAGCAGTTCTTC | CASSLGSQGAPNEQFF | TRBD1 | TRBV7-7 | NA | 16 | TRBJ2-1
TGTGCCAGCAGCTTGGGCGTTTGGGGACAGGCAACACTAATCTATGGCTACACCTTC | CASSLGVWGQATLIYGYTF | TRBD1 | TRBV5-5 | NA | 19 | TRBJ1-2
TGCGCCAGCAGCCAAGCTGCGACAGGCTACACCTACGAGCAGTACTTC | CASSQAATGYTYEQYF | NA | TRBV4-1 | NA | 16 | TRBJ2-7
TGCGCCAGCAGTCAACCGTCCGAAAGCTACGAGCAGTACTTC | CASSQPSESYEQYF | NA | TRBV23-1 | NA | 14 | TRBJ2-7
TGTGCCAGCAGCTCCGTGAGGGGGTCCCACGAGCAGTACTTC | CASSSVRGSHEQYF | NA | TRBV7-6 | NA | 14 | TRBJ2-7
TGTGCCAGCAGCGTAATGGGGACAGATACGCAGTATTTT | CASSVMGTDTQYF | NA | TRBV9 | NA | 13 | TRBJ2-3
TGTGCCAGCAGTGTTTTATTACAGTCAAATGAAAAACTGTTTTTT | CASSVLLQSNEKLFF | NA | TRBV28 | NA | 15 | TRBJ1-4
TGTGCCATCAGTGCCCCGCCGGCGGGAGTGCGCAATGAGCAGTTCTTC | CAISAPPAGVRNEQFF | TRBD2 | TRBV10-3 | NA | 16 | TRBJ2-1
TGTGCCAGCTGCGCCCGACAGGGGGCGCTTAGTGAGCAGTACTTC | CASCARQGALSEQYF | TRBD1 | TRBV2 | once | 15 | TRBJ2-5
TGTGCCAGCAGCCCAGGACGATCCTCTAGCACAGATACGCAGTATTTT | CASSPGRSSSTDTQYF | NA | TRBV7-8 | NA | 16 | TRBJ2-3
TGTGCCAGCAGTGAAGAGCAGTTAGTTACCTACGAGCAGTACTTC | CASSEEQLVTYEQYF | NA | TRBV6-1 | NA | 15 | TRBJ2-7
TGTGCCAGCAGTTGGGTTAACAATGAGCAGTTCTTC | CASSWVNNEQFF | NA | TRBV25-1 | NA | 12 | TRBJ2-1
TGTGCCAGCAGCTTCGCCGGGACAGTGAAGACTGAAGCTTTCTTT | CASSFAGTVKTEAFF | TRBD1 | TRBV11-2 | NA | 15 | TRBJ1-1
TGTGCCAGCAGCTTTAAGGGAAACTCCTACGAGCAGTACTTC | CASSFKGNSYEQYF | NA | TRBV9 | NA | 14 | TRBJ2-7
TGCGCCAGCAGCGGCCAGTGGGGGGCTGGAACTGAAGCTTTCTTT | CASSGQWGAGTEAFF | NA | TRBV4-1 | NA | 15 | TRBJ1-1
TGCAGCGCTAGGGTCATAGGTGAGCAGTTCTTC | CSARVIGEQFF | NA | TRBV20-1 | NA | 11 | TRBJ2-1
TGTGCCAGCAGTCCCCTAGCCCGAGCCTACAATGAGCAGTTCTTC | CASSPLARAYNEQFF | NA | TRBV27 | NA | 15 | TRBJ2-1
TGTGCCAGCAGTGTGACAGGGTCACAAGAGCAGTACTTC | CASSVTGSQEQYF | TRBD1 | TRBV25-1 | NA | 13 | TRBJ2-5
TGTGCCTGGAGTGTCGGAATCGAGCAGTACTTC | CAWSVGIEQYF | NA | TRBV30 | NA | 11 | TRBJ2-7
TGTGCCAGCAGCTTAGTGAGGGAGAGGAGTGGTGAGCAGTACTTC | CASSLVRERSGEQYF | NA | TRBV13 | NA | 15 | TRBJ2-7
TGTGCCAGCAGTTTTTCGGTAGCGGGATACGAGCAGTACTTC | CASSFSVAGYEQYF | TRBD2 | TRBV27 | NA | 14 | TRBJ2-7
TGTGCCAGTAGTCACCGCTCGGGGGACGAGCAGTACTTC | CASSHRSGDEQYF | NA | TRBV19 | NA | 13 | TRBJ2-7
TGTGCCAGCAGCTTAGATTCGGCCCGCAATGAAAAACTGTTTTTT | CASSLDSARNEKLFF | NA | TRBV11-2 | NA | 15 | TRBJ1-4
TGTGCCAGCAGTTTATCGGGGACACTCTTCGCAGATACGCAGTATTTT | CASSLSGTLFADTQYF | NA | TRBV28 | NA | 16 | TRBJ2-3
TGCGCCAGCAGCCCCGGACAGGGGGCTATCACTGAAGCTTTCTTT | CASSPGQGAITEAFF | TRBD1 | TRBV4-1 | once | 15 | TRBJ1-1
TGTGCCAGCAGTTACAGGGAGGGGGGCACTGAAGCTTTCTTT | CASSYREGGTEAFF | NA | TRBV6-5 | NA | 14 | TRBJ1-1
TGCGCCAGCAGCCAAGTTCCCCACGCGGGAGAGTCCTACGAGCAGTACTTC | CASSQVPHAGESYEQYF | TRBD2 | TRBV4-3 | NA | 17 | TRBJ2-7
TGTGCCAGCAGCTACTTCAGGGGCTTTGGGGCCAACGTCCTGACTTTC | CASSYFRGFGANVLTF | NA | TRBV7-2 | NA | 16 | TRBJ2-6
TGCAGCGTTCTATTACAGGGGGTTACCTACGAGCAGTACTTC | CSVLLQGVTYEQYF | TRBD1 | TRBV29-1 | NA | 14 | TRBJ2-7
TGTGCCAGCAGCTTAGGGACAGGAAAAACCCACAACACTGAAGCTTTCTTT | CASSLGTGKTHNTEAFF | TRBD1 | TRBV7-9 | NA | 17 | TRBJ1-1
TGTGCCAGCAGTTTAACAAACACCGGGGAGCTGTTTTTT | CASSLTNTGELFF | NA | TRBV28 | NA | 13 | TRBJ2-2
TGTGCCATCAGTGAGTCGAGTGCAGCGGGAGTAGGAGATACGCAGTATTTT | CAISESSAAGVGDTQYF | TRBD2 | TRBV10-3 | NA | 17 | TRBJ2-3
TGTGCCAGCAGCATCCCGGGACTAGCGGAGGCGAACACCGGGGAGCTGTTTTTT | CASSIPGLAEANTGELFF | TRBD2 | TRBV7-3 | NA | 18 | TRBJ2-2
TGTGCCAGCAGCTCGCGACCCGAGGTGGGGTACGAGCAGTACTTC | CASSSRPEVGYEQYF | NA | TRBV5-4 | NA | 15 | TRBJ2-7
TGTGCCAGAAGCTTAACCGGCGCTAGCGGGAGCCCTGGCACCGGGGAGCTGTTTTTT | CARSLTGASGSPGTGELFF | TRBD2 | TRBV5-3 | NA | 19 | TRBJ2-2
TGTGCCAGCAGCCATCCGTTCACAGATACGCAGTATTTT | CASSHPFTDTQYF | NA | TRBV7-9 | NA | 13 | TRBJ2-3
TGCACCAGCAGCCACCCCGCGGCGGCGAGCGCCACTTCCTACGAGCAGTACTTC | CTSSHPAAASATSYEQYF | NA | TRBV1 | NA | 18 | TRBJ2-7
TGTGCCAGCAGCCCCCCGTCTAGATCCAATGAGCAGTTCTTC | CASSPPSRSNEQFF | NA | TRBV9 | NA | 14 | TRBJ2-1
TGTGCCAGCAGGGCGAACCCGACCCGGGACCGCCGAGGTGGCTACACCTTC | CASRANPTRDRRGGYTF | NA | TRBV7-9 | NA | 17 | TRBJ1-2
TGTGCCAGCAGCCAGATTCCGGGACAGGGGGACAATGAGCAGTTCTTC | CASSQIPGQGDNEQFF | TRBD1 | TRBV14 | few | 16 | TRBJ2-1
TGTGCCAGCAGTGTGACAAGTAACACAGATACGCAGTATTTT | CASSVTSNTDTQYF | NA | TRBV6-1 | NA | 14 | TRBJ2-3
TGCAGCGGGGCCGAAGGGCGGGAGGTCTCCTACGAGCAGTACTTC | CSGAEGREVSYEQYF | TRBD2 | TRBV29-1 | NA | 15 | TRBJ2-7
TGTGCCAGCAGCTTGACATGGTCTTCCTACGAGCAGTACTTC | CASSLTWSSYEQYF | NA | TRBV5-5 | NA | 14 | TRBJ2-7
TGCGCCAGCAGCCAAGATACCCGTCCCCCCACCGGGGAGCTGTTTTTT | CASSQDTRPPTGELFF | NA | TRBV4-1 | NA | 16 | TRBJ2-2
TGTGCCAGTAGTATTGGCCTCTCCTACGGTGAAAAACTGTTTTTT | CASSIGLSYGEKLFF | NA | TRBV19 | NA | 15 | TRBJ1-4